A single sample is the source of the 17 T cell receptor beta chains below, sequenced in a study of blood T cell repertoires in COVID-19. Profiling relied on immunoSEQ multiplex PCR, and the TCRdb table lists in-frame clones only, not all of them. This table holds 210,000 or so clones, roughly nine tenths found once. The sequenced sample was peripheral blood. Every receptor here comes from a man in his forties or fifties with active or convalescent COVID-19.

This clone appeared a few times. This chain's CDR3 is CASSFGQGTNQPQHF. The CDR3 DNA follows: TGTGCCAGCAGCTTTGGACAGGGGACGAATCAGCCCCAGCATTTT. The chain has TRBV5-6 and TRBJ1-5, with 9 bases aligning to TRBD1. Germline V gives CDR1 SGHDT, CDR2 YYEEEE. V lost 2 bases to trimming and J lost 4 bases; unmatched junction nucleotides: 4. There are 15 residues in the CDR3.

The chain combines TRBV15 with TRBJ2-7, with D perhaps TRBD2 (5 bases). The ends were cut back, 0 bases at V and 3 bases at J, with 9 bases in the middle. Germline-derived CDR1 and CDR2 are LNHNV and YYDKDF (reference sequence). The CDR3 has 14 amino acids. CDR3 nucleotides: TGTGCCACCAGCAGAGATTTTGGGAGCTACGAGCAGTACTTC. Protein: CATSRDFGSYEQYF.

A remark on this clone: The sample contains more than one DNA sequence encoding this CDR3. This chain joins TRBV5-1 and TRBJ2-1; the match to TRBD2 covers 13 bases. The V segment lost 3 bases and the J segment 0 bases; nucleotides outside the gene matches: 3. From germline, CDR1 is SGHRS and CDR2 YFSETQ. The CDR3 is 17 residues long. CDR3 nucleotides: TGCGCCAGCAGCTGGACTAGCGGGAGCCCCTCCTACAATGAGCAGTTCTTC. Amino acid sequence: CASSWTSGSPSYNEQFF. Supplemented by reference TRBV5-1 and TRBJ2-1, the full variable domain reads KAGVTQTPRYLIKTRGQQVTLSCSPISGHRSVSWYQQTPGQGLQFLFEYFSETQRNKGNFPGRFSGRQFSNSRSEMNVSTLELGDSALYLCASSWTSGSPSYNEQFFGPGTRLTVL.

This chain connects TRBV6-4 to TRBJ2-2; D perhaps matches TRBD1 (6 bases). CDR3 length: 17 amino acids. Germline assignment: CDR1 MRHNA and CDR2 SNTAGT. The V end lost 7 bases, the J end lost 2 bases, and 20 bases lay between the germline ends. The CDR3 DNA is TGTGCCAGCATTCTCGACAGGCCTGGGGACAACACCGGGGAGCTGTTTTTT. It codes for CASILDRPGDNTGELFF.

This sequence joins TRBV11-1 and TRBJ2-7, with D maybe TRBD2 (5 bases). CDR1 is SGHAT and CDR2 is FQDESV in the germline V gene (reference sequence). V lost 3 bases and J lost 7, with 13 bases in between. There are 13 residues in the CDR3. DNA of the CDR3: TGTGCCAGCAGCTTCCGCCCGGAGGAGGAGCAGTACTTC. It yields the protein CASSFRPEEEQYF.

The chain carries TRBV28 and TRBJ1-5, with 8 bases fitting TRBD1. This CDR3 is 15 amino acids long. V shed 7 bases and J 6 bases; nucleotides not matched to a gene: 11. CDR1 and CDR2 (germline): MDHEN, SYDVKM. CDR3 residues: CASIPFRDRSQPQHF. CDR3 DNA: TGTGCCAGCATTCCCTTCCGGGACAGGAGTCAGCCCCAGCATTTT. The full variable domain, in which reference TRBV28 and TRBJ1-5 provide the parts outside the CDR3, is DVKVTQSSRYLVKRTGEKVFLECVQDMDHENMFWYRQDPGLGLRLIYFSYDVKMKEKGDIPEGYSVSREKKERFSLILESASTNQTSMYLCASIPFRDRSQPQHFGDGTRLSIL.

This clone appeared a few times. This rearrangement joins TRBV7-8 to TRBJ1-1, with D unresolved. Germline CDR1 SGHVS, CDR2 FQNEAQ. There are 14 residues in the CDR3. V dropped 5 bases and J dropped 1 base, with 11 bases sitting between them. This CDR3 reads CASSPRHGNTEAFF. In nucleotides, the CDR3 is TGTGCCAGCAGCCCTCGACACGGGAACACTGAAGCTTTCTTT.

J is TRBJ2-3 and V is TRBV6-4; a weak D match, TRBD1 (5 bases). V gave up 5 bases and J gave up 4 bases, with 13 bases separating them. Germline assignment: CDR1 MRHNA and CDR2 SNTAGT. This CDR3 has 14 residues. CDR3 in amino acids: CASSPKGIPDTQYF. CDR3 nucleotides: TGTGCCAGCAGTCCAAAGGGGATCCCAGATACGCAGTATTTT.

V and J are TRBV2 and TRBJ1-6; D might be TRBD1 (6 bases). The CDR3 runs to 15 residues. Deletions cut 2 bases from V and 6 bases from J, with 11 bases between. Per germline, CDR1 SNHLY and CDR2 FYNNEI. The CDR3 protein is CASSEYQGSNSPLHF. The DNA for the CDR3 is TGTGCCAGCAGTGAATATCAGGGGTCTAATTCACCCCTCCACTTT.

The V gene is TRBV6-5, the J gene TRBJ1-1; 7 positions agree with TRBD1. The length of the CDR3 is 14 residues. Trimming removed 4 bases from V and 4 bases from J; junction bases left unmatched: 6. The germline V gene encodes CDR1 MNHEY and CDR2 SVGAGI. The CDR3 here is CASSLTGSGTEAFF. CDR3 coding DNA: TGTGCCAGCAGTTTGACAGGGTCGGGCACTGAAGCTTTCTTT.

The chain combines TRBV27 with TRBJ2-5, with a weak D call TRBD1 (8 bases). V lost 7 bases, J lost 4 bases, and 19 bases lay in between. This CDR3 region has 15 residues. CDR1 is MNHEY, CDR2 SMNVEV, per germline (reference sequence). Written as DNA, the CDR3 is TGTGCCAGCACTACAGGGGGGGGGCGAGGAGAGACCCAGTACTTC. Translated, it gives CASTTGGGRGETQYF.

This clone was seen once. In DNA form, the CDR3 reads TGTGCCACCAGCAGAGCCGTCCGGGAGACCCAGTACTTC. This sequence encodes CATSRAVRETQYF. V is TRBV15 and J is TRBJ2-5; D remains unclear. The germline V and J ends were trimmed by 1 base and 5 bases, with 8 bases remaining between them. Germline-derived CDR1 and CDR2 are LNHNV and YYDKDF (reference sequence). The CDR3 spans 13 residues.

CDR3 in amino acids: CASSSLTGPGANVLTF. DNA of the CDR3: TGTGCCAGCAGCTCTCTGACAGGGCCTGGGGCCAACGTCCTGACTTTC. The rearrangement joins TRBV7-9 to TRBJ2-6, with 7 nucleotides matching TRBD1. The CDR3 is 16 residues long. V lost 4 bases, J lost 2 bases, and 5 bases stayed unmatched. Germline lookup yields CDR1 SEHNR and CDR2 FQNEAQ (reference sequence).

V usage is TRBV5-4 and J usage is TRBJ1-6, with D maybe TRBD1 (5 bases). Germline V gene sequence: CDR1 SGHNT, CDR2 YYREEE (reference sequence). The CDR3 runs 14 residues. Trimming cost V 3 bases and J 7 bases, with 11 bases left between them. CDR3 protein: CASSYRIENSPLHF. The CDR3 coding sequence is TGTGCCAGCAGCTACAGGATTGAAAATTCACCCCTCCACTTT.

The genes are TRBV12-3 or TRBV12-4 and TRBJ1-1, with D perhaps TRBD1 (6 bases). This CDR3 comprises 13 residues. The V end was cut by 5 bases, the J end by 0 bases, with 7 bases between. The CDR3 loop is CASSTGLNTEAFF. CDR3 nucleotides: TGTGCCAGCAGTACAGGGTTGAACACTGAAGCTTTCTTT.

The chain joins TRBV2 to TRBJ2-4, with D possibly matching TRBD1 (6 bases). The CDR3 spans 16 residues. The V end was cut by 2 bases, the J end by 3 bases, with 14 bases between. Germline CDR1 reads SNHLY; CDR2 reads FYNNEI. CDR3 in amino acids: CASSETGGPNKNIQYF. As DNA, the CDR3 is TGTGCCAGCAGTGAAACTGGGGGCCCAAACAAAAACATTCAGTACTTC. The full variable domain, in which reference TRBV2 and TRBJ2-4 provide the parts outside the CDR3, is EPEVTQTPSHQVTQMGQEVILRCVPISNHLYFYWYRQILGQKVEFLVSFYNNEISEKSEIFDDQFSVERPDGSNFTLKIRSTKLEDSAMYFCASSETGGPNKNIQYFGAGTRLSVL.

In the case of this clone: This sample includes further DNA sequences coding for the same CDR3. The chain couples TRBV30 to TRBJ1-2; D unclear. Trimming shortened V by 0 bases and J by 2 bases, and 7 bases separated the two germline ends. The CDR3 spans 13 residues. Germline CDR1 reads GTSNPN; CDR2 reads SVGIG (reference sequence). The DNA of the CDR3 is TGTGCCTGGAGTGTATTGGGCAACTATGGCTACACCTTC. Translating gives CAWSVLGNYGYTF.